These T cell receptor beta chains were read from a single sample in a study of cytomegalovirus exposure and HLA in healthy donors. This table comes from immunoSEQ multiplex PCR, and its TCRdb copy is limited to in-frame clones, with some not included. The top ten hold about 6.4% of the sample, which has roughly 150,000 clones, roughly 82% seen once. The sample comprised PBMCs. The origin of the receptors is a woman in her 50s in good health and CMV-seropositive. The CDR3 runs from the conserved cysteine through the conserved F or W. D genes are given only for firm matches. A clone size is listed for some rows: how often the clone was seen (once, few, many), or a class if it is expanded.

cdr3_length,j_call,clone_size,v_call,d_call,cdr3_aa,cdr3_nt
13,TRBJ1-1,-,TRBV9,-,CASSEGGNTEAFF,TGTGCCAGCAGCGAAGGGGGGAACACTGAAGCTTTCTTT
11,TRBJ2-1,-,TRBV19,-,CASSWDFEQFF,TGTGCCAGTAGTTGGGACTTTGAGCAGTTCTTC
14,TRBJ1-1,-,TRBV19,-,CASSMGGLNTEAFF,TGTGCCAGTAGTATGGGAGGCTTGAACACTGAAGCTTTCTTT
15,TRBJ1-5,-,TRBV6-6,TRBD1,CASSGGQTNNQPQHF,TGTGCCAGCAGTGGGGGACAGACCAACAATCAGCCCCAGCATTTT
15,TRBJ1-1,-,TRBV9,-,CASSPRGGARTEAFF,TGTGCCAGCAGCCCTAGAGGGGGGGCGAGGACTGAAGCTTTCTTT
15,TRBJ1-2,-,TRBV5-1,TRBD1,CASSSGQGLLDGYTF,TGCGCCAGCAGCTCGGGACAGGGTTTATTAGATGGCTACACCTTC
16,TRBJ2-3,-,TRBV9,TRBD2,CASSAQGTRGSDTQYF,TGTGCCAGCAGCGCCCAGGGGACTAGAGGTTCAGATACGCAGTATTTT
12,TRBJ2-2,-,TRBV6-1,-,CASGGLTGELFF,TGTGCCAGTGGTGGGCTCACCGGGGAGCTGTTTTTT
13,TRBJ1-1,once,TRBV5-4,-,CASSVTGNTEAFF,TGTGCCAGCAGCGTTACAGGGAACACTGAAGCTTTCTTT
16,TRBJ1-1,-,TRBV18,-,CASSLYKAGRNTEAFF,TGTGCCAGCTCACTATACAAGGCGGGGCGGAACACTGAAGCTTTCTTT
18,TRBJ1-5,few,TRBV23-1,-,CASSQSGLQINSNQPQHF,TGCGCCAGCAGTCAATCAGGATTACAGATTAATAGCAATCAGCCCCAGCATTTT
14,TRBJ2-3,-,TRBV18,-,CASSPLAAPDTQYF,TGTGCCAGCTCACCACTGGCCGCCCCAGATACGCAGTATTTT
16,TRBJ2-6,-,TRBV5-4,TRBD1,CASRDRRSSGANVLTF,TGTGCCAGCCGGGACAGGCGAAGCTCTGGGGCCAACGTCCTGACTTTC
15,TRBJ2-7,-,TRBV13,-,CASSSLGQLAHEQYF,TGTGCCAGCAGCTCCCTGGGACAGCTAGCGCACGAGCAGTACTTC
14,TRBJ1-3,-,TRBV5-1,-,CASSFDSSGNTIYF,TGCGCCAGCAGCTTCGACAGCTCTGGAAACACCATATATTTT
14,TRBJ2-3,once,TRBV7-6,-,CASSGGSSTDTQYF,TGTGCCAGCAGTGGGGGCTCGAGTACAGATACGCAGTATTTT
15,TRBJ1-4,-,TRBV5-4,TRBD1,CASSLAGTGDEKLFF,TGTGCCAGCAGCTTGGCCGGGACAGGGGATGAAAAACTGTTTTTT
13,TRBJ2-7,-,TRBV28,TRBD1,CASTGGGSYEQYF,TGTGCCAGTACAGGGGGCGGCTCCTACGAGCAGTACTTC
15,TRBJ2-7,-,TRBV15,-,CATSSFSGGAAEQYF,TGTGCCACCAGCAGCTTCAGCGGAGGGGCGGCAGAGCAGTACTTC
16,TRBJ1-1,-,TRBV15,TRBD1,CATSREGDSLNTEAFF,TGTGCCACCAGCAGAGAGGGGGACAGCCTGAACACTGAAGCTTTCTTT